This T cell receptor (beta chain) was identified in a study of human T cells and chemical hapten exposure. Comment on this clonotype: Its antigen remains unknown.

Stated time point: patch test 3, about 24 weeks after DPC sensitization. The treatment denotes: therapeutic diphenylcyclopropenone sensitization with weekly scalp DPC. Unfractionated whole blood yielded the extracted total RNA. The CDR3 length is 18 residues. Germline V gives CDR1 MNHNY, CDR2 SVGAGI (reference sequence). V dropped 0 bases and J dropped 0 bases, with 15 bases sitting between them. As handled by the study authors: Per sample, the median was 95,638 TCRs, with values from about 24,000 to 680,000. TCRdb redid the calling of the RACE reads with MiXCR, one entry per CDR3 protein. The V and J calls follow TCRdb's processing rather than the paper's. The sample consists of almost 40,000 distinct CDR3 sequences, over 7.5% of them appearing once. Overall study findings and caveats: Expanded TCRs grouped into significantly more large CDR3 similarity clusters than controls produced. Donor immune responses may differ from healthy people's, since all donors had alopecia. There was a positive correlation between PT1 expanded TCR counts and patch test score.

Sequenced here: whole blood, sampled in connection with sensitization to the hapten diphenylcyclopropenone (DPC). The rearrangement uses TRBV6-6 and TRBJ1-3, with D possibly being TRBD1 (6 bases). The receptor comes from a man aged 50 or older with alopecia areata. Some clones in this sample may be carry-over from other donors' samples. CDR3: CASSYSLQGGFSGNTIYF. In DNA form, the CDR3 reads TGTGCCAGCAGTTACTCGTTACAGGGTGGATTCTCTGGAAACACCATATATTTT.